These 8 T cell receptor beta chains were all obtained from the same sample, sequenced in a study of Ad26.COV2.S vaccination and SARS-CoV-2 variants. Treatment of the sample: roughly 20 received Ad26.COV2.S at low or high dose, single or two shots; about 5 received placebo; per-sample allocation not given. Day 63 after the first injection of vaccine or placebo was the sampling time. Assay used: immunoSEQ multiplex PCR; TCRdb lists only in-frame clones, some missing. The data contain roughly 700,000 clones, about 90% of them singletons. This sample comprised peripheral blood, obtained in a trial of Ad26.COV2.S vaccine versus placebo. The source of these receptors is a person aged 18-65 years who received the Ad26.COV2.S COVID-19 vaccine or a placebo.

This chain joins TRBV5-1 and TRBJ2-7, with 10 nucleotides matching TRBD2. Per germline, CDR1 SGHRS and CDR2 YFSETQ. This CDR3 region has 15 residues. With V trimmed by 2 bases and J by 6 bases, 8 bases remained unmatched. Here the CDR3 reads CASSFSLAGAGEQYF. CDR3 DNA sequence: TGCGCCAGCAGCTTCAGTCTAGCGGGAGCAGGCGAGCAGTACTTC.

This clone has only one observation. The V gene is TRBV2, the J gene TRBJ1-4, with a possible D match to TRBD1 (5 bases). V dropped 1 base and J dropped 10 bases, with 16 bases sitting between them. Germline CDR1 SNHLY, CDR2 FYNNEI. The CDR3 has 15 residues. The CDR3 region has the DNA TGTGCCAGCAGTGAAGGTCGGACAAGAGGTGGAAAACTGTTTTTT. Translating it yields CASSEGRTRGGKLFF.

V gene TRBV7-2 combines with J gene TRBJ1-3; D possibly corresponds to TRBD1 (5 bases). This CDR3 region has 16 residues. The V gene's germline CDR1 is SGHTA and CDR2 FQGNSA. Trimming shortened V by 1 base and J by 4 bases, and 14 bases separated the two germline ends. This CDR3 reads CASSLVPQGGGNTIYF. CDR3 DNA: TGTGCCAGCAGCTTAGTTCCCCAGGGAGGAGGAAACACCATATATTTT. Combining the CDR3 with reference TRBV7-2 and TRBJ1-3 gives the whole variable domain GAGVSQSPSNKVTEKGKDVELRCDPISGHTALYWYRQSLGQGLEFLIYFQGNSAPDKSGLPSDRFSAERTGGSVSTLTIQRTQQEDSAVYLCASSLVPQGGGNTIYFGEGSWLTVV.

The chain recombines TRBV6-5 with TRBJ2-7, with 8 bases that match TRBD1. Looked up from germline, CDR1 is MNHEY and CDR2 is SVGAGI. The V and J ends lost 2 bases and 4 bases, in that order; junction bases with no gene match: 10. This CDR3 region has 16 residues. In DNA, the CDR3 is TGTGCCAGCAGTTACGGCGGCGGGACAGGCGGGTACGAGCAGTACTTC. Protein product: CASSYGGGTGGYEQYF.

The chain uses TRBV6-2 or TRBV6-3 and TRBJ2-2; perhaps TRBD2 as D (6 bases). V shed 0 bases and J shed 5 bases, with 10 bases lying between them. The CDR3 runs to 15 residues. Germline-derived CDR1 and CDR2 are MNHEY and SVGEGT. The chain's CDR3 is CASSYSTSGTGELFF. The CDR3 DNA reads as TGTGCCAGCAGTTACTCGACTAGTGGGACCGGGGAGCTGTTTTTT.

The rearrangement joins TRBV19 to TRBJ2-2; no clear D. The CDR3 length is 14 residues. V was pared by 7 bases and J by 0 bases, with 9 bases between. The germline CDR1 and CDR2 sequences are LNHDA and SQIVND (reference sequence). The CDR3: CASTRSANTGELFF. CDR3 DNA: TGTGCCAGTACACGGAGCGCGAACACCGGGGAGCTGTTTTTT.

The sample holds one count of this clone. The V and J genes are TRBV5-1 and TRBJ2-3; the D call may be TRBD1 or TRBD2 (5 bases each). This CDR3 spans 14 amino acids. Trimming left V 4 bases short and J 11 bases short, with 20 bases between. Looked up from germline, CDR1 is SGHRS and CDR2 is YFSETQ. This CDR3 reads CASSRGATEELQYF. The CDR3 DNA reads as TGCGCCAGCAGCCGAGGGGCTACTGAAGAGTTGCAGTATTTT. The variable domain in full, completed from reference TRBV5-1 and TRBJ2-3, reads KAGVTQTPRYLIKTRGQQVTLSCSPISGHRSVSWYQQTPGQGLQFLFEYFSETQRNKGNFPGRFSGRQFSNSRSEMNVSTLELGDSALYLCASSRGATEELQYFGPGTRLTVL.

This clone was observed a handful of times. This chain uses TRBV7-3 with TRBJ1-1; a possible D gene is TRBD1 (6 bases). Trimming stripped 5 bases from V and 6 bases from J, with 13 bases between. The CDR3 spans 13 residues. Germline V gives CDR1 SGHTA, CDR2 FQGTGA. DNA of the CDR3: TGTGCCAGCAGCCCATACAGGGACGCTGAAGCTTTCTTT. Its protein is CASSPYRDAEAFF.